A selection of T cell receptor beta chains follows, all from one sample in a study of shared clonotypes between healthy human individuals. Sequencing used immunoSEQ multiplex PCR; TCRdb keeps in-frame clones, though not all of them. There are 550,000 to 850,000 clones in the sample; over 60% occur only once, and over 1.5% lies in the top ten. The sample consisted of memory CD4+ T cells sorted from blood. These receptor sequences come from a woman younger than 45 in good health. The CDR3 runs from the conserved cysteine through the conserved F or W. A D gene is named only where the DNA matches it firmly. Clone size, where shown, is once, few, many, or a class for clones that have expanded.

TGTGCCAGCAGTTTCGACAATCAAGAGACCCAGTACTTC	CASSFDNQETQYF	TRBJ2-5	.	13	TRBV28	.
TGTGCCAGTAGTATAGGGGTGCGTAGTAACAATGGGGCCAACGTCCTGACTTTC	CASSIGVRSNNGANVLTF	TRBJ2-6	.	18	TRBV19	.
TGCGCCAGCAGCTTGATTCGGGGAGCGTTGACCCCCTACGAGCAGTACTTC	CASSLIRGALTPYEQYF	TRBJ2-7	.	17	TRBV5-1	.
TGTGCCAGCAGCTTATGGGGAGGCACTGAAGCTTTCTTT	CASSLWGGTEAFF	TRBJ1-1	few	13	TRBV7-9	.
TGTGCCAGCAGCAATCAAAACACCGGGGAGCTGTTTTTT	CASSNQNTGELFF	TRBJ2-2	.	13	TRBV7-6	.
TGTGCCACCAGCAGAGAGGATGGGGGATTCTCCCCATACGAGCAGTACTTC	CATSREDGGFSPYEQYF	TRBJ2-7	.	17	TRBV15	.
TGTGCTAGTGGTCCCGGTGGAACCGGGGAGCTGTTTTTT	CASGPGGTGELFF	TRBJ2-2	.	13	TRBV12-5	.
TGTGCCACGCTAGCGGGAGGACCGGATGAGCAGTTCTTC	CATLAGGPDEQFF	TRBJ2-1	.	13	TRBV10-3	TRBD2
TGTGCCAGTAGTATAATAACGGGGCAGAACACTGAAGCTTTCTTT	CASSIITGQNTEAFF	TRBJ1-1	.	15	TRBV19	.
TGTGCCAGCAGAAACACCGGGACTAGGGGCTACGAGCAGTACTTC	CASRNTGTRGYEQYF	TRBJ2-7	.	15	TRBV27	TRBD2
TGTGCCAGCAGTTACGGGGCTATGAACACTGAAGCTTTCTTT	CASSYGAMNTEAFF	TRBJ1-1	.	14	TRBV6-6	.
TGCGCCAGCAGCTTGGGTATCGACGGCTACGAGCAGTACTTC	CASSLGIDGYEQYF	TRBJ2-7	once	14	TRBV5-1	.
TGTGCCAGCAGCTTGAGAGTTAGCAATCAGCCCCAGCATTTT	CASSLRVSNQPQHF	TRBJ1-5	few	14	TRBV5-5	.
TGTGCCAGCAGCCAACAGGGGTATGGCTACACCTTC	CASSQQGYGYTF	TRBJ1-2	.	12	TRBV5-5	TRBD1
TGTGCCAGCAGTTTACGTGGGACCGATAGCGATGAGCAGTTCTTC	CASSLRGTDSDEQFF	TRBJ2-1	.	15	TRBV28	.
TGTGCCTGGAGTGTTAAGGGCGGGCGGGGGACTGAAGCTTTCTTT	CAWSVKGGRGTEAFF	TRBJ1-1	.	15	TRBV30	.
TGCGCCAGCAGCTTGGATCCGGGGTTGGCCGGGGAGCTGTTTTTT	CASSLDPGLAGELFF	TRBJ2-2	.	15	TRBV5-1	.
TGTGCCAGCAGCTCCAGTGCCCTCACGATAGCGGGAGGATGGTTCTTC	CASSSSALTIAGGWFF	TRBJ2-1	.	16	TRBV7-2	TRBD2
TGTGCCAGCAGTTACTCGGAATACCTTAACTATGGCTACACCTTC	CASSYSEYLNYGYTF	TRBJ1-2	.	15	TRBV6-5	.
TGTGCCAGCAGGAGGGGGACAGGGCTTGAAAAACTGTTTTTT	CASRRGTGLEKLFF	TRBJ1-4	.	14	TRBV28	TRBD1
TGTGCCTGGAGTGCCGGGTCGGGCTACACCTTC	CAWSAGSGYTF	TRBJ1-2	.	11	TRBV30	.
TGTGCCAGCAGCCAATCTGTTGGTAGGGGACAGGCCCACTACAATGAGCAGTTCTTC	CASSQSVGRGQAHYNEQFF	TRBJ2-1	.	19	TRBV16	TRBD1
TGTGCCAGCAGTTACCGGGACTCCTACGAGCAGTACTTC	CASSYRDSYEQYF	TRBJ2-7	.	13	TRBV6-5	.
TGTGCCAGCAGCCTAGCGGGACCTCGAAATGAAAAACTGTTTTTT	CASSLAGPRNEKLFF	TRBJ1-4	.	15	TRBV7-9	.
TGTGCCAGCAGCTTAGTAGGGATTGGGACGGCCGGCGAGCAGTACTTC	CASSLVGIGTAGEQYF	TRBJ2-7	.	16	TRBV7-2	.
TGCGCCAGCAGCTTGGGTCGTCTTAGGGGAGACTCTGGGGCCAACGTCCTGACTTTC	CASSLGRLRGDSGANVLTF	TRBJ2-6	.	19	TRBV5-1	.
TGTGCCAGCTCGGAATTCGGCGGGGACGGAAACACCATATATTTT	CASSEFGGDGNTIYF	TRBJ1-3	.	15	TRBV28	.
TGCGCCAGCAGCTTGGTAGCGGGACCTTCTGAGCAGTTCTTC	CASSLVAGPSEQFF	TRBJ2-1	.	14	TRBV5-1	TRBD2
TGTGCCAGCAGTTTTAGCGGGAGGGCGTACGAGCAGTACTTC	CASSFSGRAYEQYF	TRBJ2-7	.	14	TRBV28	TRBD2
TGTGCCAGCTCACCACCGTCGCGTTTCACAGATACGCAGTATTTT	CASSPPSRFTDTQYF	TRBJ2-3	.	15	TRBV18	.
TGCGCCAGCAGCCAAGATGCCATTCTTAGGCAGCCCCAGCATTTT	CASSQDAILRQPQHF	TRBJ1-5	.	15	TRBV4-1	.
TGTGCCAGCAGTTCGTGGGGGGGAGGTCAGCCCCAGCATTTT	CASSSWGGGQPQHF	TRBJ1-5	.	14	TRBV27	.
TGTGCCAGCAGCGTATGGTCGGACCCTATGCGTGGCTACACCTTC	CASSVWSDPMRGYTF	TRBJ1-2	.	15	TRBV9	.